The entry that follows covers one T cell receptor (beta chain) sequence. Its antigen is unidentified. Use of 60 Vbeta and 13 Jbeta primers characterized the PCR. TCRdb keeps only in-frame clones here, not all; method: immunoSEQ multiplex PCR. The sample consists of about 160,000 clones, roughly 76% of them appearing once. The record originates from a study of cytomegalovirus exposure and HLA in healthy donors. Looking at the study overall: Among around 200 million T cells, an earlier analysis found 117 million unique TCR beta sequences. Regarding the study as a whole: As a later analysis revealed, most CMV-associated TCR beta chains appeared HLA-restricted.

CDR1 is PRHDT and CDR2 is FYEKMQ in the germline V gene (reference sequence). The J segment lost 0 bases and the V segment lost 6 bases, leaving 18 bases of the junction unmatched. The CDR3 is 20 residues long. This clonotype originated in a woman aged 45-59 years in good health and CMV-seronegative. Sequenced input: PBMCs. The chain combines TRBV13 with TRBJ2-2; 8 bases agree with TRBD1. The DNA of the CDR3 is TGTGCCAGCAGACGCAGCCCGGGACAGGAGGGCATTACGAACACCGGGGAGCTGTTTTTT. This codes for CASRRSPGQEGITNTGELFF. Full variable domain (missing parts from reference TRBV13 and TRBJ2-2): AAGVIQSPRHLIKEKRETATLKCYPIPRHDTVYWYQQGPGQDPQFLISFYEKMQSDKGSIPDRFSAQQFSDYHSELNMSSLELGDSALYFCASRRSPGQEGITNTGELFFGEGSRLTVL.